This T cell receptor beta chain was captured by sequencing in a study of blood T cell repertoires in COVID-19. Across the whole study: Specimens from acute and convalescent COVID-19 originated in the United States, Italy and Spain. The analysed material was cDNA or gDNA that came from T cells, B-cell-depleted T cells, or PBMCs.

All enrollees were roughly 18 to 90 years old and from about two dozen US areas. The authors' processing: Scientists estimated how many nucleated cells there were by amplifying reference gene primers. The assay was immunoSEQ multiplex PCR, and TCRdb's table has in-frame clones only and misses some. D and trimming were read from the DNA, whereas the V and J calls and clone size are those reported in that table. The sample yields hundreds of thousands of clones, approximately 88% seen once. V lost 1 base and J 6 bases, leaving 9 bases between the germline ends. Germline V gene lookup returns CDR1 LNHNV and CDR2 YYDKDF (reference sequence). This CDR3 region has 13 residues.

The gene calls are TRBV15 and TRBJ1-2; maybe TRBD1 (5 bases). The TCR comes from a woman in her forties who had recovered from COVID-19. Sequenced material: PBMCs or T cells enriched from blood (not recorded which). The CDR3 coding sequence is TGTGCCACCAGCAGAGCCGGGGGGGATGGCTACACCTTC. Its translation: CATSRAGGDGYTF. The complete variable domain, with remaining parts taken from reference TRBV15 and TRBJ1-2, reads DAMVIQNPRYQVTQFGKPVTLSCSQTLNHNVMYWYQQKSSQAPKLLFHYYDKDFNNEADTPDNFQSRRPNTSFCFLDIRSPGLGDTAMYLCATSRAGGDGYTFGSGTRLTVV.